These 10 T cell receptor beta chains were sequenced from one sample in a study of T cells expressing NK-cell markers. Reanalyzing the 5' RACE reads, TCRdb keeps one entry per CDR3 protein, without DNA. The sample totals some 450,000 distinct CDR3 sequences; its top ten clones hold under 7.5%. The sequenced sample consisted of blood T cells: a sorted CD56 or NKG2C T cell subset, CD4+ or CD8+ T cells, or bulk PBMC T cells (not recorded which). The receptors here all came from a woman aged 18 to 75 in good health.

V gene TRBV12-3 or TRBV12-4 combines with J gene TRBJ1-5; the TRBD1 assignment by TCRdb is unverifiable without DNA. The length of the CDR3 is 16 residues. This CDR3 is CASSLGQGRSNQPQHF.

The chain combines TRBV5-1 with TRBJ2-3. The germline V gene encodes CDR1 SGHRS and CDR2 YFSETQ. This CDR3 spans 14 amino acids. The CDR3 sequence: CASSLAGSTDTQYF.

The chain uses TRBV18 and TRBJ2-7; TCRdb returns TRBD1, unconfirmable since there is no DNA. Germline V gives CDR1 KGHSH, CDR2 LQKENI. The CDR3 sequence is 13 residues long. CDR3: CASSLGAGHEQYF.

The CDR3 sequence: CASSAGQRPSGYGYTF. This sequence joins TRBV6-1 and TRBJ1-2; TCRdb's D call, TRBD1, is unchecked because there is no DNA. CDR1 MNHNS and CDR2 SASEGT come from the germline V gene. The CDR3 has 16 amino acids.

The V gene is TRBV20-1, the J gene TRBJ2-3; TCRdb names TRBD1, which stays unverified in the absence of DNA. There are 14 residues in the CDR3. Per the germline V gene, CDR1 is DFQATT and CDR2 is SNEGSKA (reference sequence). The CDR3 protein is CSAPGGWSTDTQYF.

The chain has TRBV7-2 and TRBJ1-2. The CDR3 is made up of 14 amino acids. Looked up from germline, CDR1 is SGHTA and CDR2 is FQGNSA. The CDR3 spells CASSQGGKNYGYTF.

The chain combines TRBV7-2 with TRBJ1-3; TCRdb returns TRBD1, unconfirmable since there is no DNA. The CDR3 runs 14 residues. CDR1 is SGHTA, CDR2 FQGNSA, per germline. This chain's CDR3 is CASSSSGQGNTIYF.

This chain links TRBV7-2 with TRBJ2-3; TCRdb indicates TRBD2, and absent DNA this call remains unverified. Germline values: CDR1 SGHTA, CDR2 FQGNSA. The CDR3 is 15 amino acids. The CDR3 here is CASSLSRTSSDTQYF.

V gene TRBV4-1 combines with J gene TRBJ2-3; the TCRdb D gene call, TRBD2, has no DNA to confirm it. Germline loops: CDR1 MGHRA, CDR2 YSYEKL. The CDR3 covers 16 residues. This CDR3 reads CASSQGVIAATDTQYF.

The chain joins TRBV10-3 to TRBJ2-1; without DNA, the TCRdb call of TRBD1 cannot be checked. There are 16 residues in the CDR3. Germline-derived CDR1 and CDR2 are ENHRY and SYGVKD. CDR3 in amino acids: CAISESNEGWDNEQFF.